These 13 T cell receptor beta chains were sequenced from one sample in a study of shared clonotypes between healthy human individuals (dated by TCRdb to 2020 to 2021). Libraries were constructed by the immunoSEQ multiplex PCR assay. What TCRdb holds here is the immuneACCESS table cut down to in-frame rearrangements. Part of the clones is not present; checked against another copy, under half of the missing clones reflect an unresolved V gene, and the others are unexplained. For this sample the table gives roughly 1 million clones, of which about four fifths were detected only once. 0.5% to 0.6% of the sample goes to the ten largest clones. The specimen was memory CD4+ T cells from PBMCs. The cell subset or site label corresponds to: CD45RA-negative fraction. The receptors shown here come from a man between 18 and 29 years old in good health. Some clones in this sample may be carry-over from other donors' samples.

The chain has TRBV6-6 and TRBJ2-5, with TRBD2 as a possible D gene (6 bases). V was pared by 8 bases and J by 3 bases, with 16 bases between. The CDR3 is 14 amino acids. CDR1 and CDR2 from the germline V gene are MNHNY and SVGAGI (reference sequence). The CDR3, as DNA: TGTGCCAGCGCCCCGGGGAGGACTAAAGAGACCCAGTACTTC. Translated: CASAPGRTKETQYF.

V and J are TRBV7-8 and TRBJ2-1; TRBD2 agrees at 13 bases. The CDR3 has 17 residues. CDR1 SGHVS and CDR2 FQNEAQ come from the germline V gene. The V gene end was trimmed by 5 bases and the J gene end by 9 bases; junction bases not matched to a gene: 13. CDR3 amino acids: CASSTSILAGGPGEQFF. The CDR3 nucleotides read TGTGCCAGCAGCACCAGCATACTAGCGGGAGGGCCTGGTGAGCAGTTCTTC. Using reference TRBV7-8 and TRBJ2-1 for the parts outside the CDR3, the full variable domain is GAGVSQSPRYKVAKRGQDVALRCDPISGHVSLFWYQQALGQGPEFLTYFQNEAQLDKSGLPSDRFFAERPEGSVSTLKIQRTQQEDSAVYLCASSTSILAGGPGEQFFGPGTRLTVL.

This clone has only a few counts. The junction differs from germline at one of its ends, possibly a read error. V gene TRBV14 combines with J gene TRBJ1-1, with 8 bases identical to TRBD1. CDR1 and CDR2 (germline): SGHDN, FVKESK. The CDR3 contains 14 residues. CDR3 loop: CASSKDWDRPEAFF. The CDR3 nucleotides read TGTGCCAGCAGCAAAGACTGGGACAGGCCTGAAGCTTTCTTT.

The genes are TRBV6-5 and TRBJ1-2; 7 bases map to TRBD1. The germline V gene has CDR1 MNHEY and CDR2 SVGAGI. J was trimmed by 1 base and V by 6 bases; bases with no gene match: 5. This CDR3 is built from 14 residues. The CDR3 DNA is TGTGCCAGCAGCACCACAGGGGTTAACTATGGCTACACCTTC. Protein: CASSTTGVNYGYTF.

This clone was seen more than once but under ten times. The CDR3 protein is CASSLPGVKNIQYF. The CDR3 DNA reads TGTGCCAGCAGCTTACCGGGAGTTAAAAACATTCAGTACTTC. V and J are TRBV5-4 and TRBJ2-4, with a weak D call TRBD2 (6 bases). Trimming removed 2 bases at V and 4 bases at J, with 10 bases between. Germline CDR1 and CDR2: SGHNT and YYREEE (reference sequence). This CDR3 has 14 residues.

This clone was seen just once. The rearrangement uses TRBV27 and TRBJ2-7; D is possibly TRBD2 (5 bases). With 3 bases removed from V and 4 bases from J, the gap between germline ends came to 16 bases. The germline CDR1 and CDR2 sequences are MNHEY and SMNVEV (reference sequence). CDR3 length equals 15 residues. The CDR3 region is CASSLGGLWGYEQYF. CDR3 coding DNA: TGTGCCAGCAGTTTGGGCGGACTTTGGGGTTACGAGCAGTACTTC.

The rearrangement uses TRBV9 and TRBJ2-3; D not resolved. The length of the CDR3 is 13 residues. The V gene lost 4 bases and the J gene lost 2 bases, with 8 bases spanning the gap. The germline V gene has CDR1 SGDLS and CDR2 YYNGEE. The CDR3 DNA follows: TGTGCCAGCAGCCCCAGTCCCACAGATACGCAGTATTTT. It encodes CASSPSPTDTQYF. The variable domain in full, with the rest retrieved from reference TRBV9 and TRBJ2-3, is DSGVTQTPKHLITATGQRVTLRCSPRSGDLSVYWYQQSLDQGLQFLIQYYNGEERAKGNILERFSAQQFPDLHSELNLSSLELGDSALYFCASSPSPTDTQYFGPGTRLTVL.

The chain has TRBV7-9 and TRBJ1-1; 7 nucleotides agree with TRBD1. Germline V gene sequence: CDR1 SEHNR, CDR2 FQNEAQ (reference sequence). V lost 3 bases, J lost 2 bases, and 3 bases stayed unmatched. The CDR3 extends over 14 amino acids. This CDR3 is CASSLDRYNTEAFF. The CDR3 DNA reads TGTGCCAGCAGCTTGGACAGGTATAACACTGAAGCTTTCTTT.

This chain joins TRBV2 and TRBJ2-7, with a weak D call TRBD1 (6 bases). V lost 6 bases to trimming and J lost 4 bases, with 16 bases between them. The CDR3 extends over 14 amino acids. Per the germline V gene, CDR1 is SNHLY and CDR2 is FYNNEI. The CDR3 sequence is CASRVRQDSYEQYF. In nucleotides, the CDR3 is TGTGCCAGCAGGGTCAGACAGGATTCATACGAGCAGTACTTC.

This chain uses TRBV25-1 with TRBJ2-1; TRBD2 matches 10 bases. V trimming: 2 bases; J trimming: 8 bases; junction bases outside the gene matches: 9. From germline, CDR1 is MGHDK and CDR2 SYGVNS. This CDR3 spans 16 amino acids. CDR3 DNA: TGTGCCAGCAGTGAACCGGGGGCTAGCGGGAGCTATGAGCAGTTCTTC. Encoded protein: CASSEPGASGSYEQFF.

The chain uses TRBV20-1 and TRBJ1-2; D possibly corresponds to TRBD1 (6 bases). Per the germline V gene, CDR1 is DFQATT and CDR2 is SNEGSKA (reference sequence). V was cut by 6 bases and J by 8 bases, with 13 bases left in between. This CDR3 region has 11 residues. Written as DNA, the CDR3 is TGCAGTGCACCGAACGGGGGCGGCTACACCTTC. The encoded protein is CSAPNGGGYTF.

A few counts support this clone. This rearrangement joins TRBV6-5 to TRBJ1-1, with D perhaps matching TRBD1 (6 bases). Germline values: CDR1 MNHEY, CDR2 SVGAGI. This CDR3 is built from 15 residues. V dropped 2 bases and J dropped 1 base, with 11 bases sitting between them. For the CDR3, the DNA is TGTGCCAGCAGTTACGGGGGGCTCAAGAACACTGAAGCTTTCTTT. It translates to CASSYGGLKNTEAFF.

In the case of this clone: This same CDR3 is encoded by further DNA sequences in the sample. The CDR3 nucleotides are TGCGCCAGCAGGGTCACAGATACGCAGTATTTT. It yields the protein CASRVTDTQYF. The J gene is TRBJ2-3, the V gene TRBV5-1, with D hard to call. V lost 5 bases and J lost 2, with 3 bases in between. The CDR3 runs 11 residues. Germline loops: CDR1 SGHRS, CDR2 YFSETQ.